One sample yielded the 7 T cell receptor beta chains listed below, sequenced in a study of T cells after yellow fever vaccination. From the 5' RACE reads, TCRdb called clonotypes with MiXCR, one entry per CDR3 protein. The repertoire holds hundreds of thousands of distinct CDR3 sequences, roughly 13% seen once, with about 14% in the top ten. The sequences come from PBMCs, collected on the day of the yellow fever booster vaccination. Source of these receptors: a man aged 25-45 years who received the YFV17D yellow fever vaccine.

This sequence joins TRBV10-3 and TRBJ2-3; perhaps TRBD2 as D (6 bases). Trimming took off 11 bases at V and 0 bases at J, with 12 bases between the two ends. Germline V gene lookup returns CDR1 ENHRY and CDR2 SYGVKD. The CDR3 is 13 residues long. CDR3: CAALAASTDTQYF. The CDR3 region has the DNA TGTGCCGCCTTAGCGGCTAGCACAGATACGCAGTATTTT.

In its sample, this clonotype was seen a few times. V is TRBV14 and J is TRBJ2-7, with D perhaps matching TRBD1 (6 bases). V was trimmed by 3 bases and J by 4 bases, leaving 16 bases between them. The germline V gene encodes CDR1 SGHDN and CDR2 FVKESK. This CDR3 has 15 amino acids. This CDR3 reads CASSHRDTALYEQYF. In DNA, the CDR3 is TGTGCCAGCAGCCACCGGGACACAGCCCTATACGAGCAGTACTTC.

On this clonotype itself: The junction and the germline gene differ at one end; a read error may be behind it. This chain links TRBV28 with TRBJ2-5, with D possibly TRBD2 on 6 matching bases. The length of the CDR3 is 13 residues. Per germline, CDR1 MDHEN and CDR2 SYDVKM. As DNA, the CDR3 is TGTGCCAGCAGCTTGGGTGGGGGGTTGTCCCAGCACTTC. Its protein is CASSLGGGLSQHF.

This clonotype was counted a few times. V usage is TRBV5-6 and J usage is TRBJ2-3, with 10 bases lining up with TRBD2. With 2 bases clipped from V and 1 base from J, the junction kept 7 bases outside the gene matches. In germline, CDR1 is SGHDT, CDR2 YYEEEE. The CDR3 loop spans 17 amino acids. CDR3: CASSFEYSGRRTDTQYF. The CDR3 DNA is TGTGCCAGCAGCTTCGAGTATAGCGGGAGGCGCACAGATACGCAGTATTTT.

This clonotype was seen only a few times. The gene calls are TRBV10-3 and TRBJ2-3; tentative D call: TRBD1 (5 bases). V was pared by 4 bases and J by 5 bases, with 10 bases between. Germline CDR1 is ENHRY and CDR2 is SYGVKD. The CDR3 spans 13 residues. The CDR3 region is CAISVQDKDTQYF. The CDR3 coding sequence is TGTGCCATCAGTGTACAGGACAAAGATACGCAGTATTTT.

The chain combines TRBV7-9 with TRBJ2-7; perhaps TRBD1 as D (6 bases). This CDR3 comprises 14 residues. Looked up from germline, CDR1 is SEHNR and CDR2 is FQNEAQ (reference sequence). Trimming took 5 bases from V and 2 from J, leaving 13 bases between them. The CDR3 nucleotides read TGTGCCAGCAGCCCCCTACAGGGCACCTACGAGCAGTACTTC. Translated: CASSPLQGTYEQYF.

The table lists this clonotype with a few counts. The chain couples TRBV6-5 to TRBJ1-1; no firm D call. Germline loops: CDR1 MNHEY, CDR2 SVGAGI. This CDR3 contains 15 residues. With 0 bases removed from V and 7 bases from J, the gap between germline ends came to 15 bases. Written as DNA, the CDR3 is TGTGCCAGCAGTTACTCGAGTTCGGGATGGAATGAAGCTTTCTTT. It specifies CASSYSSSGWNEAFF.